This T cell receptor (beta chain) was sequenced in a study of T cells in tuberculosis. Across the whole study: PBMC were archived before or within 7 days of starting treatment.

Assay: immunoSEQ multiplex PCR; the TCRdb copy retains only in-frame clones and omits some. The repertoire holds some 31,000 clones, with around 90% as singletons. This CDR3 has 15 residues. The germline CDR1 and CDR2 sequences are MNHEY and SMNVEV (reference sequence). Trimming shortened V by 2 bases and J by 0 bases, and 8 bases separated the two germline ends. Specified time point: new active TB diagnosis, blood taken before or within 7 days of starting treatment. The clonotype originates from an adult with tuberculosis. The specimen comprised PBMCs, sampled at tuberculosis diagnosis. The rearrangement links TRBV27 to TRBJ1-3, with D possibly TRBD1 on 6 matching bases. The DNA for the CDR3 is TGTGCCAGCAGTTTAACAGGGCACTCTGGAAACACCATATATTTT. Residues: CASSLTGHSGNTIYF.